This T cell receptor beta chain appears in the sequencing data of a study of OX40 agonist ivuxolimab in advanced cancers. Study-wide context: Patients were dosed intravenously with ivuxolimab at 0.01 to 10 mg/kg every 2 weeks. Whole-study results and caveats: At doses 0.1 to 3.0 mg/kg, CD4+ and CD8+ clones expanded.

J lost 2 bases, V lost 6 bases, and 3 bases had no gene match. The CDR3 covers 14 residues. The germline V gene encodes CDR1 LNHDA and CDR2 SQIVND (reference sequence). The study sampled blood at baseline, cycle 4 day 1, and cycle 7 day 1. Clones were read by immunoSEQ multiplex PCR, and TCRdb kept only the in-frame ones, dropping some. The data show approximately 46,000 clones, around 90% seen once. As concerns this clone: What it binds is not known.

This TCR was recovered from an adult with an advanced solid tumor such as melanoma, head and neck, liver or kidney cancer. The sequencing used CD4+ or CD8+ T cells sorted from blood, collected in a trial of the OX40 agonist ivuxolimab. V is TRBV19 and J is TRBJ1-2; 10 nucleotides align to TRBD1. The CDR3 here is CASREDRGNYGYTF. The CDR3 DNA reads TGTGCCAGTAGAGAGGACAGGGGGAACTATGGCTACACCTTC. Variable domain in full (rest from reference TRBV19 and TRBJ1-2): DGGITQSPKYLFRKEGQNVTLSCEQNLNHDAMYWYRQDPGQGLRLIYYSQIVNDFQKGDIAEGYSVSREKKESFPLTVTSAQKNPTAFYLCASREDRGNYGYTFGSGTRLTVV.